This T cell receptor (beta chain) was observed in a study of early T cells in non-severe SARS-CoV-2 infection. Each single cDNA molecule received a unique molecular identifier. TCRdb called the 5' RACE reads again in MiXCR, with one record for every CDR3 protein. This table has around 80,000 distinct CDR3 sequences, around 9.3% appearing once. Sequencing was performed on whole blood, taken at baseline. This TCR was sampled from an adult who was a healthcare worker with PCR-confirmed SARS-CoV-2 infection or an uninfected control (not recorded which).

The DNA of the CDR3 is TGCGCCAGCAGTGAGAGTGGTCCCACCTTGAACACCGGGGAGCTGTTTTTT. This encodes CASSESGPTLNTGELFF. The gene calls are TRBV10-2 and TRBJ2-2, with no clear D. Germline V gene data show CDR1 as WSHSY and CDR2 as SAAADI. The V and J ends lost 2 bases and 1 base respectively, with 14 bases between them. The CDR3 extends over 17 amino acids.